Listed below are T cell receptor beta chains from one sample, sequenced in a study of shared clonotypes between healthy human individuals. The table came from immunoSEQ multiplex PCR; TCRdb's copy has only in-frame clones and leaves some out. Of more than 550,000 clones listed, about 92% are singletons. Specimen: naive CD8+ T cells sorted from blood. The source is a man aged 25 to 45 in good health. Both conserved end residues are part of each CDR3. The D gene is left open where the match is weak. The size entry is marked missing in some rows and otherwise reads once, few, many or a size class.

D	J	V	size	CDR3	DNA
TRBD2	TRBJ2-3	TRBV7-9	-	CASKGEGRATDTQYF	TGTGCCAGCAAAGGGGAAGGGAGGGCCACAGATACGCAGTATTTT
-	TRBJ1-5	TRBV27	-	CASSPLSDQPQHF	TGTGCCAGCAGTCCCTTATCGGACCAGCCCCAGCATTTT
-	TRBJ2-2	TRBV7-9	-	CASSSKAVGPAGELFF	TGTGCCAGCAGCTCAAAAGCGGTTGGCCCTGCCGGGGAGCTGTTTTTT
-	TRBJ2-7	TRBV7-9	-	CASTNIPSGHYEQYF	TGTGCCAGCACCAACATACCGTCAGGGCACTACGAGCAGTACTTC
TRBD2	TRBJ2-1	TRBV28	-	CASSLGRESHNEQFF	TGTGCCAGCAGTTTGGGGCGGGAGTCCCACAATGAGCAGTTCTTC
-	TRBJ1-1	TRBV6-5	-	CASSYSKSGGTEAFF	TGTGCCAGCAGTTACTCGAAGTCGGGCGGCACTGAAGCTTTCTTT
-	TRBJ2-5	TRBV9	-	CASSVAMGETPETQYF	TGTGCCAGCAGCGTAGCTATGGGGGAGACCCCAGAGACCCAGTACTTC
-	TRBJ1-2	TRBV19	-	CASSALEVRVSGYTF	TGTGCCAGTAGTGCCCTGGAAGTCCGTGTATCTGGCTACACCTTC
TRBD2	TRBJ2-7	TRBV14	-	CASSPIGGGGEQYF	TGTGCCAGCAGCCCCATTGGGGGGGGAGGCGAGCAGTACTTC
-	TRBJ2-7	TRBV29-1	-	CSVVVSDTYEQYF	TGCAGCGTTGTTGTGAGTGACACCTACGAGCAGTACTTC
TRBD2	TRBJ2-2	TRBV27	-	CASSPSASGLGELFF	TGTGCCAGCAGCCCTTCGGCTAGCGGGTTGGGGGAGCTGTTTTTT
-	TRBJ1-2	TRBV7-9	-	CASSSSNSEGLDGYTF	TGTGCCAGCAGCTCCTCGAACAGTGAGGGCCTAGATGGCTACACCTTC
-	TRBJ1-2	TRBV27	-	CATMGRTYGYTF	TGTGCCACCATGGGCCGCACCTATGGCTACACCTTC
TRBD2	TRBJ2-1	TRBV19	-	CASTGTSGMGSYNEQFF	TGTGCCAGTACCGGGACTAGCGGGATGGGCTCCTACAATGAGCAGTTCTTC
-	TRBJ2-3	TRBV10-1	once	CASSALQEKSADTQYF	TGCGCCAGCAGTGCCTTGCAGGAAAAGAGCGCAGATACGCAGTATTTT
-	TRBJ1-3	TRBV6-1	-	CASSEVETGTMYGNTIYF	TGTGCCAGCAGTGAAGTTGAAACAGGGACTATGTACGGAAACACCATATATTTT
-	TRBJ2-7	TRBV14	-	CASSQDWAPQSYEQYF	TGTGCCAGCAGCCAAGATTGGGCCCCTCAATCCTACGAGCAGTACTTC
-	TRBJ2-3	TRBV9	-	CASSDRSSTDTQYF	TGTGCCAGCAGCGATCGTAGTAGCACAGATACGCAGTATTTT
-	TRBJ2-1	TRBV13	-	CASSSPTGSEQFF	TGTGCCAGCAGCTCACCGACTGGGTCCGAGCAGTTCTTC
-	TRBJ2-3	TRBV7-9	-	CASSPSGGADTQYF	TGTGCCAGCAGCCCGAGCGGAGGGGCGGATACGCAGTATTTT
-	TRBJ2-7	TRBV7-6	-	CASSSDGSSYEQYF	TGTGCCAGCAGCTCCGACGGGAGCTCCTACGAGCAGTACTTC
-	TRBJ2-7	TRBV5-6	-	CASSLVGRGEQYF	TGTGCCAGCAGCTTGGTGGGGCGAGGCGAGCAGTACTTC
TRBD1	TRBJ1-2	TRBV29-1	-	CSVWSRVGTGDSGYTF	TGCAGCGTTTGGTCGAGGGTGGGGACAGGGGACTCTGGCTACACCTTC
-	TRBJ2-7	TRBV29-1	-	CSGSRTGLDEQYF	TGCAGCGGAAGTAGGACCGGGCTTGACGAGCAGTACTTC
TRBD1	TRBJ2-7	TRBV5-1	-	CASSSGTGPYEQYF	TGCGCCAGCAGCTCCGGGACAGGGCCCTACGAGCAGTACTTC
-	TRBJ2-7	TRBV7-9	-	CASSSPHSYEQYF	TGTGCCAGCAGCTCTCCGCACTCCTACGAGCAGTACTTC
TRBD1	TRBJ2-2	TRBV6-5	once	CASRETGGAGGELFF	TGTGCCAGCAGGGAGACAGGGGGCGCCGGCGGGGAGCTGTTTTTT
-	TRBJ1-1	TRBV5-5	-	CASNSEWGVTEAFF	TGTGCCAGCAATTCCGAATGGGGGGTCACTGAAGCTTTCTTT
-	TRBJ2-7	TRBV7-9	-	CASSFLTYEQYF	TGTGCCAGCAGCTTCCTTACATACGAGCAGTACTTC
TRBD1	TRBJ1-1	TRBV4-1	-	CASSHRTGGITEAFF	TGCGCCAGCAGCCACCGGACAGGTGGCATCACTGAAGCTTTCTTT
TRBD1	TRBJ1-2	TRBV27	-	CATREGGGANGYTF	TGTGCCACGCGAGAAGGAGGGGGCGCGAATGGCTACACCTTC
TRBD1	TRBJ2-1	TRBV19	-	CASLESGGSYNEQFF	TGTGCCAGTTTAGAATCAGGGGGCTCCTACAATGAGCAGTTCTTC
-	TRBJ2-7	TRBV7-9	-	CASTGDTYEQYF	TGTGCCAGCACAGGGGACACCTACGAGCAGTACTTC
-	TRBJ2-1	TRBV7-9	once	CASSLVLGVSGNEQFF	TGTGCCAGCAGCTTAGTTCTGGGAGTTAGTGGCAATGAGCAGTTCTTC
-	TRBJ2-7	TRBV10-3	-	CAISDGGGYEQYF	TGTGCCATCAGTGATGGCGGAGGCTACGAGCAGTACTTC
TRBD2	TRBJ2-1	TRBV5-6	-	CASSLELAGVYNEQFF	TGTGCCAGCAGCTTGGAGCTAGCGGGAGTTTACAATGAGCAGTTCTTC
-	TRBJ2-1	TRBV28	-	CASSSTTGTFYEQFF	TGTGCCAGCAGTTCCACAACCGGGACATTTTATGAGCAGTTCTTC
TRBD1	TRBJ2-1	TRBV4-1	-	CASSQRQGNNEQFF	TGCGCCAGCAGCCAACGACAGGGAAACAATGAGCAGTTCTTC
-	TRBJ1-2	TRBV6-5	once	CASSYGARDGYTF	TGTGCCAGCAGTTACGGGGCGAGGGATGGCTACACCTTC
-	TRBJ2-1	TRBV27	-	CASSFLRSSSYNEQFF	TGTGCCAGCAGTTTCTTGCGGAGCAGCTCCTACAATGAGCAGTTCTTC
-	TRBJ2-4	TRBV7-2	-	CASSHPRGGLDIQYF	TGTGCCAGCAGCCACCCGAGAGGGGGACTTGACATTCAGTACTTC
-	TRBJ2-7	TRBV30	-	CAWSYGVSSYEQYF	TGTGCCTGGAGTTACGGGGTTAGCTCCTACGAGCAGTACTTC
-	TRBJ2-5	TRBV2	-	CASSALSRGGETQYF	TGTGCCAGCAGTGCTTTGTCCAGGGGAGGAGAGACCCAGTACTTC
TRBD1	TRBJ1-5	TRBV10-2	-	CAISEDAGQGDQPQHF	TGTGCCATCAGTGAGGATGCCGGACAGGGCGATCAGCCCCAGCATTTT
-	TRBJ2-7	TRBV5-1	few	CASSLEAYEQYF	TGCGCCAGCAGCTTGGAAGCGTACGAGCAGTACTTC